These 22 T cell receptor beta chains came from one sample sequenced in a study of cytomegalovirus exposure and HLA in healthy donors. The PCR employed 60 Vbeta primers together with 13 Jbeta primers. Profiled with immunoSEQ multiplex PCR; TCRdb holds only in-frame clones, not every one. The repertoire holds 150,000 to 200,000 clones, almost 85% seen once, with under 0.6% in the top ten. Sequencing was carried out using PBMCs. Receptor source: a woman aged 50 to 60 in good health and CMV-seronegative.

V and J are TRBV5-1 and TRBJ2-3; D perhaps matches TRBD1 (6 bases). Germline CDR1 reads SGHRS; CDR2 reads YFSETQ. The CDR3 runs 15 residues. V was cut by 3 bases and J by 6 bases, with 17 bases left in between. CDR3 coding DNA: TGCGCCAGCAGCTCGAGGGGGACCTCCGGGGATACGCAGTATTTT. Translation: CASSSRGTSGDTQYF.

CDR3 coding DNA: TGTGCCAGCAGCTTAGCGGCCCTACAGGGCAACCAAGAGACCCAGTACTTC. This codes for CASSLAALQGNQETQYF. The rearrangement joins TRBV7-2 to TRBJ2-5; a weak D match, TRBD1 (6 bases). Germline V gene data show CDR1 as SGHTA and CDR2 as FQGNSA. V lost 0 bases to trimming and J lost 0 bases, with 14 bases between them. The CDR3 loop spans 17 amino acids.

The rearrangement joins TRBV7-9 to TRBJ2-5, with D perhaps matching TRBD1 (6 bases). Judging by the DNA end, TRBJ2-7 fits better; the J call may be wrong. Per the germline V gene, CDR1 is SEHNR and CDR2 is FQNEAQ (reference sequence). CDR3 length: 15 residues. The CDR3 nucleotides are TGTGCCAGCAGCCCCCAGCAGGGGCGCTTACTCGAGCAGTACTTC. This translates into CASSPQQGRLLEQYF.

The rearrangement links TRBV29-1 to TRBJ1-1; D is possibly TRBD1 (6 bases). The CDR3 is 13 residues long. With 6 bases removed from V and 1 base from J, the gap between germline ends came to 12 bases. The germline gives CDR1 SQVTM, CDR2 ANQGSEA. CDR3 bases: TGCAGCGTCGCCGGACAGCGGAACACTGAAGCTTTCTTT. Amino acid sequence: CSVAGQRNTEAFF.

This clone has only one observation. The chain links TRBV4-3 to TRBJ2-2; tentative D call: TRBD2 (6 bases). V lost 5 bases, J lost 5 bases, and 15 bases lay in between. The CDR3 loop spans 15 amino acids. CDR1 is LGHNA and CDR2 is YSLEER in the germline V gene. The CDR3 nucleotides are TGCGCCAGCAGCAAGGCCGGGGGAGAAACCGGGGAGCTGTTTTTT. Translation: CASSKAGGETGELFF.

The chain is built from TRBV11-2 and TRBJ2-1; 7 nucleotides align to TRBD1. With V trimmed by 6 bases and J by 3 bases, 8 bases remained unmatched. CDR3 length: 15 amino acids. Germline V gene lookup returns CDR1 SGHAT and CDR2 FQNNGV. This CDR3 is CASSPKGQIYNEQFF. CDR3 nucleotides: TGTGCCAGCAGTCCTAAGGGACAGATCTACAATGAGCAGTTCTTC.

The V and J genes are TRBV9 and TRBJ2-1, with TRBD2 matching over 8 bases. There are 13 residues in the CDR3. Trimming took 2 bases from V and 7 from J; bases not matched to a gene: 2. Germline V CDR1 and CDR2: SGDLS, YYNGEE. CDR3 protein: CASSVAGGNEQFF. In nucleotides, the CDR3 is TGTGCCAGCAGCGTGGCGGGGGGTAATGAGCAGTTCTTC.

The J gene is TRBJ2-2, the V gene TRBV11-2; the D gene is possibly TRBD2 (6 bases). The V end was cut by 5 bases, the J end by 6 bases, with 16 bases between. The germline CDR1 and CDR2 sequences are SGHAT and FQNNGV. There are 15 residues in the CDR3. The CDR3 region is CASSLSRWEAGELFF. In DNA form, the CDR3 reads TGTGCCAGCAGCCTAAGCAGGTGGGAGGCCGGGGAGCTGTTTTTT.

The J gene is TRBJ2-2, the V gene TRBV5-4; 8 bases fit TRBD2. The V gene's germline CDR1 is SGHNT and CDR2 YYREEE (reference sequence). The CDR3 spans 15 residues. J gave up 0 bases and V 3 bases, and 1 base lay outside the gene matches. CDR3 sequence (DNA): TGTGCCAGCAGCTCACTAGCGGCGAACACCGGGGAGCTGTTTTTT. Translated, it gives CASSSLAANTGELFF.

This clone came up once. V gene TRBV6-1 combines with J gene TRBJ1-1; a weak D match, TRBD1 (5 bases). Trimming removed 7 bases at V and 2 bases at J, with 11 bases between. The germline CDR1 and CDR2 sequences are MNHNS and SASEGT. The CDR3 spans 13 residues. CDR3 in amino acids: CASTVQGNTEAFF. The DNA of the CDR3 is TGTGCCAGCACCGTCCAGGGCAACACTGAAGCTTTCTTT.

V and J are TRBV28 and TRBJ2-3; 9 bases match TRBD1. Germline V lookup: CDR1 MDHEN, CDR2 SYDVKM. The CDR3 spans 18 residues. After removal of 4 bases from V and 2 bases from J, the junction contained 13 bases not matched to a gene. CDR3 protein: CASSSDRAGQGVTDTQYF. Written as DNA, the CDR3 is TGTGCCAGCAGTTCAGACCGGGCGGGACAGGGAGTCACAGATACGCAGTATTTT.

This chain links TRBV9 with TRBJ2-5, with 8 bases fitting TRBD1. Germline V lookup: CDR1 SGDLS, CDR2 YYNGEE. V lost 3 bases and J lost 2; bases outside the gene matches: 6. This CDR3 has 15 amino acids. The CDR3 sequence: CASSGRTGSQETQYF. The CDR3 region has the DNA TGTGCCAGCAGCGGACGGACAGGGTCACAAGAGACCCAGTACTTC.

The V and J genes are TRBV28 and TRBJ2-1, with 13 bases identical to TRBD2. The CDR3 consists of 21 residues. Unmatched junction bases numbered 17, after V lost 4 bases and J lost 2 bases. Per germline, CDR1 MDHEN and CDR2 SYDVKM. Here the CDR3 DNA reads TGTGCCAGCAGTTCCCTACTACCCGGACTAGCGGGAGAGGGGGCCTACAATGAGCAGTTCTTC. Translated: CASSSLLPGLAGEGAYNEQFF.

J is TRBJ2-7 and V is TRBV10-1, with 9 bases fitting TRBD1. Trimming removed 4 bases from V and 2 bases from J; junction bases left unmatched: 6. CDR1 is WNHNN, CDR2 SYGVQD, per germline (reference sequence). The CDR3 has 15 amino acids. The CDR3, as DNA: TGCGCCAGCAGTGTCACCGGGACAGGGCCCTACGAGCAGTACTTC. This encodes CASSVTGTGPYEQYF.

The chain links TRBV19 to TRBJ1-3; D remains ambiguous. Germline lookup yields CDR1 LNHDA and CDR2 SQIVND (reference sequence). The length of the CDR3 is 14 residues. V shed 6 bases and J shed 5 bases, with 14 bases lying between them. In nucleotides, the CDR3 is TGTGCCAGTAGCAAAACACAGAACCGAAACACCATATATTTT. This encodes CASSKTQNRNTIYF.

The rearrangement joins TRBV2 to TRBJ2-7; a possible D gene is TRBD2 (6 bases). The CDR3 covers 15 residues. V was clipped by 11 bases and J by 2 bases, with 22 bases between them. Per the germline V gene, CDR1 is SNHLY and CDR2 is FYNNEI. The CDR3 region has the DNA TGTGCCGTACAAATGTGGGGGGACGATCCCTACGAGCAGTACTTC. It yields the protein CAVQMWGDDPYEQYF.

V is TRBV5-1 and J is TRBJ2-7; 8 nucleotides match TRBD2. This CDR3 is 15 amino acids long. V shed 0 bases and J 3 bases; nucleotides not matched to a gene: 5. Per germline, CDR1 SGHRS and CDR2 YFSETQ. In DNA form, the CDR3 reads TGCGCCAGCAGCTTGGCCGCGGGAGGAGGCTACGAGCAGTACTTC. Protein sequence: CASSLAAGGGYEQYF.

V usage is TRBV6-1 and J usage is TRBJ1-3, with 7 nucleotides matching TRBD1. This CDR3 has 14 residues. V lost 6 bases, J lost 4 bases, and 6 bases stayed unmatched. Germline CDR1 MNHNS, CDR2 SASEGT. The CDR3 coding sequence is TGTGCCAGCAGCCGAGACAGGGTGGGAAACACCATATATTTT. As protein: CASSRDRVGNTIYF.

This clone occurred once. The J gene is TRBJ1-5, the V gene TRBV7-9; D is perhaps TRBD1 (5 bases). V lost 6 bases, J lost 3 bases, and 18 bases lay in between. Germline CDR1 and CDR2: SEHNR and FQNEAQ (reference sequence). The CDR3 consists of 16 residues. The CDR3 region is CASRPGDTGSNQPQHF. CDR3 coding DNA: TGTGCCAGCAGACCTGGGGATACAGGATCCAATCAGCCCCAGCATTTT.

This clone came up a few times. The J gene is TRBJ1-2, the V gene TRBV19; D is perhaps TRBD1 (6 bases). This CDR3 comprises 14 residues. CDR1 is LNHDA, CDR2 SQIVND, per germline (reference sequence). Between the trimmed V and J ends, which lost 7 bases and 0 bases, there was a span of 12 bases. CDR3 sequence (DNA): TGTGCCAGTAAAATGGGACAAACTAACTATGGCTACACCTTC. Protein: CASKMGQTNYGYTF. The variable domain in full, completed from reference TRBV19 and TRBJ1-2, reads DGGITQSPKYLFRKEGQNVTLSCEQNLNHDAMYWYRQDPGQGLRLIYYSQIVNDFQKGDIAEGYSVSREKKESFPLTVTSAQKNPTAFYLCASKMGQTNYGYTFGSGTRLTVV.

The V call is TRBV15, the J call TRBJ2-5; D is ambiguous. Trimming removed 0 bases from V and 1 base from J, with 9 bases in between. The CDR3 has 15 residues. The germline V gene has CDR1 LNHNV and CDR2 YYDKDF (reference sequence). The chain's CDR3 is CATSRDLGAQETQYF. In DNA, the CDR3 is TGTGCCACCAGCAGAGATCTAGGTGCCCAAGAGACCCAGTACTTC.

The genes are TRBV7-7 and TRBJ2-2, with a weak D call TRBD2 (6 bases). Germline V lookup: CDR1 SSHAT, CDR2 FNYEAQ (reference sequence). The CDR3 consists of 13 residues. The CDR3 nucleotides are TGTGCTAGCGGACTGACGAACACCGGGGAGCTGTTTTTT. It yields the protein CASGLTNTGELFF.